The rows below give T cell receptor beta chains drawn from one sample of a study of shared clonotypes between healthy human individuals. Data came from immunoSEQ multiplex PCR; TCRdb stores just in-frame clones and leaves some out. The table shows nearly 1 million clones, with over 75% occurring only once. The sequencing input was memory CD4+ T cells sorted from blood. The receptors come from a man between 18 and 35 years old in good health. The conserved cysteine and the conserved F or W are not part of the CDR3 here. Fields, in order: CDR3 length, clone size, V gene, CDR3 protein. Only some rows state a clone size, as once, few, many or a class for expanded clones.

9 | - | TRBV30 | AWSQGHEQY
14 | - | TRBV7-2 | ASSQNTAGISYEQY
13 | - | TRBV5-1 | ASSPAQALTYEQY
12 | few | TRBV7-9 | ASSWDRGNEKLF
15 | - | TRBV5-6 | ASSWGPSGSPQETQY
12 | - | TRBV9 | ASSVEGVTGELF
12 | few | TRBV28 | ASIKGFSGNTIY
14 | - | TRBV5-6 | ASSLGTATTSYEQY
13 | - | TRBV2 | ASSVLAGYNNEQF
13 | - | TRBV7-2 | ASSLVSLAGVEQF
13 | few | TRBV6-1 | ASSAGGVYNSPLH
12 | - | TRBV27 | ASSRQADSYEQY
11 | - | TRBV5-1 | ASSLSDTGELF
13 | - | TRBV11-2 | ASSLEGRDNQPQH
14 | - | TRBV10-3 | ATTVSGRTSTDTQY
16 | - | TRBV10-3 | AISESLKAGGPRDEQF
11 | - | TRBV6-5 | ASSYSLLDTQY
13 | - | TRBV6-1 | ASLRDRGLNYGYT
12 | - | TRBV7-9 | ASSLAGTFYEQY
13 | - | TRBV23-1 | ASSQRGQGFICYT
14 | - | TRBV4-1 | ASSQDSIASGRSQY
15 | - | TRBV6-1 | ASSEQGGRAITDTQY
15 | few | TRBV7-9 | ASSRALAGGLQETQY
10 | - | TRBV6-1 | ATGQVNEKLF
13 | few | TRBV7-9 | ASSLIGGLTDTQY
12 | - | TRBV9 | ASSVGQGKGPQH
15 | - | TRBV27 | ASSRTPGTSGRNEQF
11 | - | TRBV10-3 | AIATGTGNGYT
14 | once | TRBV6-4 | ASRSSGTGGRETQY
14 | - | TRBV6-1 | ASSESRTALATEAF
10 | - | TRBV30 | AWSRGGNTIY
10 | - | TRBV6-5 | ASSFPGGGYT
13 | - | TRBV7-9 | ASSLGRFSTDTQY
16 | - | TRBV18 | ASSSTGQGIGTNEKLF
11 | - | TRBV18 | ASSPSEDSPLH
9 | - | TRBV6-1 | ASSYGPEQY
12 | - | TRBV5-6 | ASSFSGSGNEQF
11 | once | TRBV6-5 | ASRGGFRSEAF
12 | few | TRBV18 | ASSRDRGNQPQH
12 | - | TRBV11-1 | ASSQDRGGNEQF
10 | - | TRBV5-6 | ASSYSTDTQY
15 | - | TRBV12-2 | ASRPRQGESLNTEAF
15 | - | TRBV6-1 | ASSEGWTSGSTDTQY
13 | - | TRBV19 | ASSNPGTLAYEQY
11 | - | TRBV2 | ASSFESRYEQY
13 | - | TRBV28 | ASSTIRDSRQGGF
13 | - | TRBV30 | AWSPLDSLNTEAF
11 | - | TRBV6-1 | ASSQAQDSPLH
13 | - | TRBV6-5 | ASRLTPGAASPLH
10 | - | TRBV6-1 | AITGSYNEQF
12 | - | TRBV27 | ASSLTTSGRAQY
12 | many | TRBV27 | ASSSSRERDEQF
14 | - | TRBV2 | ASSERDRGGQETQY
11 | - | TRBV6-1 | ASSRREDYGYT
11 | - | TRBV18 | ASSPAQGGGYT
13 | - | TRBV11-2 | ASSVQRGGYNEQF
11 | - | TRBV2 | ASSSSGANVLT
11 | few | TRBV9 | ASSSYDLTEAF
12 | - | TRBV5-1 | ASSEGQAAREQY
9 | - | TRBV30 | AWSGNYGYT